This passage covers 15 T cell receptor beta chains from one sample sequenced in a study of shared clonotypes between healthy human individuals. Some clones are missing from TCRdb's copy, which holds only in-frame ones; the method was immunoSEQ multiplex PCR. Of roughly 640,000 clones listed, around two thirds are singletons. The sample taken for sequencing was memory CD4+ T cells sorted from blood. Subset described: CD45RA-negative fraction. These receptor sequences come from a woman aged 30 to 39 in good health.

This clone was picked up many times. The same CDR3 can be traced to other DNA sequences in this sample. CDR3 protein: CASSSTFTDTQYF. The CDR3 DNA reads as TGCGCCAGCAGCTCTACTTTCACAGATACGCAGTATTTT. This chain connects TRBV5-1 to TRBJ2-3, with D unclear. Germline CDR1 SGHRS, CDR2 YFSETQ. V was cut by 3 bases and J by 2 bases, with 7 bases left in between. The CDR3 runs 13 residues.

As for this clone: This specimen includes other DNA sequences encoding the same CDR3. The chain is built from TRBV6-1 and TRBJ2-7; 12 bases are a match to TRBD1. The CDR3 length is 14 residues. Germline CDR1 reads MNHNS; CDR2 reads SASEGT. Unmatched junction bases numbered 2, after V lost 6 bases and J lost 2 bases. The DNA for the CDR3 is TGTGCCAGCAGCGGGACAGGGGGCCCCTACGAGCAGTACTTC. Translation gives CASSGTGGPYEQYF.

The chain recombines TRBV5-1 with TRBJ1-4, with TRBD1 identical over 7 bases. The V and J ends lost 4 bases and 6 bases, in that order; junction bases with no gene match: 6. The CDR3 contains 14 residues. From germline, CDR1 is SGHRS and CDR2 YFSETQ. The CDR3 nucleotides read TGCGCCAGCAGCCGACAGGGTATTGATGAAAAACTGTTTTTT. Its translation is CASSRQGIDEKLFF. The full variable domain, its missing parts supplied by reference TRBV5-1 and TRBJ1-4, is KAGVTQTPRYLIKTRGQQVTLSCSPISGHRSVSWYQQTPGQGLQFLFEYFSETQRNKGNFPGRFSGRQFSNSRSEMNVSTLELGDSALYLCASSRQGIDEKLFFGSGTQLSVL.

The chain employs TRBV19 and TRBJ1-2; the D gene is possibly TRBD1 (6 bases). The CDR3 spans 13 residues. Germline CDR1 reads LNHDA; CDR2 reads SQIVND (reference sequence). V lost 3 bases and J lost 4, with 9 bases in between. The CDR3 DNA sequence: TGTGCCAGTAGTATCGACAGGACCTATGGCTACACCTTC. Amino acids: CASSIDRTYGYTF.

The J gene is TRBJ1-1, the V gene TRBV28, with a tentative D call TRBD1 (6 bases). Germline V lookup: CDR1 MDHEN, CDR2 SYDVKM. V dropped 7 bases and J dropped 3 bases, with 15 bases sitting between them. The CDR3 consists of 14 residues. The CDR3 is CASTAVGGHTEAFF. As DNA, the CDR3 is TGTGCCAGCACCGCAGTGGGGGGGCACACTGAAGCTTTCTTT.

This clone has a handful of counts. The chain joins TRBV27 to TRBJ1-5; possibly TRBD1 for D (6 bases). Germline V CDR1 and CDR2: MNHEY, SMNVEV (reference sequence). The CDR3 is 14 amino acids. Trimming removed 9 bases from V and 0 bases from J, with 12 bases in between. CDR3: CASRGGDSNQPQHF. The CDR3 region has the DNA TGTGCCAGTCGGGGGGGCGATAGCAATCAGCCCCAGCATTTT.

This chain connects TRBV28 to TRBJ2-1; maybe TRBD2 (5 bases). Trimming shortened V by 6 bases and J by 2 bases, and 14 bases separated the two germline ends. In germline, CDR1 is MDHEN, CDR2 SYDVKM. This CDR3 has 15 residues. CDR3 coding DNA: TGTGCCAGCAGCACACCGGGATACACCTACAATGAGCAGTTCTTC. This encodes CASSTPGYTYNEQFF.

This clone appeared a few times. The chain uses TRBV4-2 and TRBJ2-7; 9 bases are a match to TRBD2. V lost 0 bases and J lost 6; bases outside the gene matches: 9. Germline values: CDR1 LGHNA, CDR2 YNFKEQ. CDR3 length: 16 amino acids. CDR3 coding DNA: TGTGCCAGCAGCCAAGATCCTCGCGGGAGGGCGGGCGAGCAGTACTTC. The encoded protein is CASSQDPRGRAGEQYF.

This clone was observed a handful of times. The chain combines TRBV2 with TRBJ1-1, with a weak D call TRBD1 (5 bases). V was cut by 0 bases and J by 5 bases, with 13 bases left in between. The germline gives CDR1 SNHLY, CDR2 FYNNEI. This CDR3 comprises 15 residues. The CDR3 sequence is CASSEARVGGTEAFF. The CDR3, as DNA: TGTGCCAGCAGTGAAGCGAGGGTGGGGGGGACTGAAGCTTTCTTT.

This sequence joins TRBV28 and TRBJ1-3; D is ambiguous. Germline assignment: CDR1 MDHEN and CDR2 SYDVKM. This CDR3 contains 14 residues. The V end lost 6 bases, the J end lost 2 bases, and 11 bases lay between the germline ends. CDR3 protein: CASSSVGTGNTIYF. CDR3 coding DNA: TGTGCCAGCAGCTCCGTAGGAACTGGAAACACCATATATTTT.

The V and J genes are TRBV7-7 and TRBJ2-1, with 10 bases lining up with TRBD1. Germline assignment: CDR1 SSHAT and CDR2 FNYEAQ (reference sequence). The V and J ends lost 4 bases and 9 bases, in that order; junction bases with no gene match: 6. CDR3 length equals 14 residues. The CDR3 DNA follows: TGTGCCAGCAGCTCCGGGACAGGGGAGGGTGAGCAGTTCTTC. This codes for CASSSGTGEGEQFF.

The chain recombines TRBV28 with TRBJ1-1; no definite D call. Trimming took 3 bases from V and 5 from J, leaving 10 bases between them. The CDR3 runs 13 residues. Germline V gives CDR1 MDHEN, CDR2 SYDVKM. CDR3 residues: CASSLRVGTEAFF. CDR3 coding DNA: TGTGCCAGCAGTTTGAGGGTGGGAACTGAAGCTTTCTTT.

V usage is TRBV4-1 and J usage is TRBJ2-3; tentative D call: TRBD1 (5 bases). This CDR3 is built from 15 residues. V lost 5 bases to trimming and J lost 4 bases, with 16 bases between them. Germline CDR1 MGHRA, CDR2 YSYEKL. In nucleotides, the CDR3 is TGCGCCAGCAGCACATTGAAGGGGCGCGCAGATACGCAGTATTTT. The encoded protein is CASSTLKGRADTQYF.

The chain recombines TRBV5-4 with TRBJ2-1; 7 bases line up with TRBD2. Germline V gene sequence: CDR1 SGHNT, CDR2 YYREEE (reference sequence). The CDR3 runs to 15 residues. Trimming removed 2 bases from V and 6 bases from J; junction bases left unmatched: 8. The CDR3 DNA is TGTGCCAGCAGCTTTAAGCGGGAAACTCTCAATGAGCAGTTCTTC. This codes for CASSFKRETLNEQFF.

This clone was counted ten times or more. The chain is built from TRBV7-2 and TRBJ1-1; D might be TRBD1 (5 bases). The CDR3 spans 15 residues. From germline, CDR1 is SGHTA and CDR2 FQGNSA. V was shortened by 2 bases and J by 5 bases, with 15 bases between the two germline ends. The CDR3 loop reads CASSLKWGGSTEAFF. The CDR3 nucleotides are TGTGCCAGCAGCTTAAAGTGGGGCGGTAGTACTGAAGCTTTCTTT.